The rows below give T cell receptor beta chains drawn from one sample of a study of cytomegalovirus exposure and HLA in healthy donors. TCRdb's copy holds only in-frame clones and misses some; the assay was immunoSEQ multiplex PCR. The sample has over 90,000 clones, under 85% seen once; the top ten hold more than 2.5%. The specimen sequenced was PBMCs. Receptor source: a female donor in good health and CMV-seropositive. CDR3s include the opening cysteine and the closing phenylalanine or tryptophan. Fields, in order: clone size, J gene, V gene, CDR3 protein. Size is omitted from some rows. Given values are once, few, many or a class for expanded clones.

.	TRBJ2-1	TRBV7-3	CASSLDLGLAGTYNEQFF
.	TRBJ2-2	TRBV18	CASSLRQASNTGELFF
.	TRBJ1-4	TRBV6-5	CASSYGVGTVNEKLFF
.	TRBJ2-2	TRBV19	CASSARQGGAPGELFF
few	TRBJ1-4	TRBV7-9	CASSLGGLNEKLFF
.	TRBJ2-7	TRBV5-6	CASSEQGLAGAYEQYF
once	TRBJ1-2	TRBV28	CASSSYRGPDGYTF
.	TRBJ2-5	TRBV5-6	CASSLPSGPETQYF
once	TRBJ2-7	TRBV5-1	CASSLEGWAHEQYF
.	TRBJ1-1	TRBV5-1	CASSRLSGGPAFF